The clone carrying this TCR beta chain was seen repeatedly, ten times or more. Using a J-beta primer mix together with a sample-barcoded 5' primer, a second PCR was run for roughly 7 to 12 cycles. TCRdb recomputed calls from the 5' RACE reads with MiXCR, one row per CDR3 protein. The repertoire includes hundreds of thousands of distinct CDR3 sequences, approximately 30% of them detected once, and around 14% sits in the top ten. This entry comes from a study of blood T cells in healthy people across ages. The source material was blood. The clonotype was recovered from a woman of 80 years or more in good health.

The CDR3 is CSASNSQETQYF. As DNA, the CDR3 is TGCAGTGCTAGTAACAGCCAAGAGACCCAGTACTTC. The chain combines TRBV20-1 with TRBJ2-5; no reliable D call. The V gene's germline CDR1 is DFQATT and CDR2 SNEGSKA (reference sequence). Deletions cut 3 bases from V and 1 base from J, with 6 bases between. The CDR3 loop spans 12 amino acids.